The present T cell receptor (beta chain) was sequenced within a study of blood T cell repertoires in COVID-19. Study-wide background: Researchers got acute and convalescent COVID-19 samples from the United States, Italy and Spain. PBMCs, B-cell-depleted T cells, or T cells were the source of the cDNA or gDNA that made up the material.

Germline V gene data show CDR1 as SGHAT and CDR2 as FQDESV (reference sequence). The CDR3 contains 14 residues. After removal of 5 bases from V and 7 bases from J, the junction contained 6 bases not matched to a gene. In the study's own analysis: Quantification of nucleated cells was approximated via reference gene primer amplification. The data were produced by immunoSEQ multiplex PCR, yet TCRdb's version contains in-frame clones alone and is incomplete. That table supplies the V and J calls and clone size; D and trimming were determined from the DNA. The profile shows about 260,000 clones, roughly 88% of them singletons. Participant age was about 18 to 89 years, and participants resided in roughly 25 US areas.

The receptor was isolated from a woman between 35 and 50 years old who had been exposed to COVID-19. The sample comprised PBMCs or T cells enriched from blood (not recorded which). V usage is TRBV11-1 and J usage is TRBJ2-2; 8 bases map to TRBD1. The CDR3 sequence: CASSPGGVGGELFF. As DNA, the CDR3 is TGTGCCAGCAGCCCAGGGGGCGTCGGCGGGGAGCTGTTTTTT.